This T cell receptor beta chain was observed in a study of blood T cell repertoires in COVID-19. Overall study context: The United States, Italy and Spain supplied acute and convalescent COVID-19 samples. T cells, B-cell-depleted T cells, or PBMCs supplied cDNA or gDNA.

CDR1 GTSNPN and CDR2 SVGIG come from the germline V gene (reference sequence). CDR3 size: 13 residues. The V end lost 3 bases, the J end lost 9 bases, and 12 bases lay between the germline ends. Per the study methods: Reference gene primers were amplified, and this amplification served to estimate nucleated cell counts. Profiled with immunoSEQ multiplex PCR; TCRdb holds only in-frame clones, not every one. The V and J calls and the clone size are those of that table, but D and trimming were determined from the DNA. The table includes some 200,000 clones, roughly nine tenths detected once. J is TRBJ1-6 and V is TRBV30; unclear D gene. The sample was peripheral blood. The sequence was collected from a woman aged 18-30 years who had recovered from COVID-19. The CDR3: CAWRGEHRSPLHF. CDR3 DNA sequence: TGTGCCTGGAGGGGCGAGCATCGTTCACCCCTCCACTTT.